Following are 6 T cell receptor beta chains from one sample sequenced in a study of shared clonotypes between healthy human individuals. TCRdb keeps only in-frame clones here, not all; method: immunoSEQ multiplex PCR. The sample shows approximately 940,000 clones, 76% of them seen only once. The sequenced sample was memory CD4+ T cells sorted from blood. Subset specified: CD45RA-negative fraction. These receptors all come from a young man in good health.

This clone was counted a single time. V and J are TRBV9 and TRBJ2-3, with a possible D match to TRBD2 (5 bases). V lost 0 bases and J 4 bases, leaving 6 bases between the germline ends. Germline loops: CDR1 SGDLS, CDR2 YYNGEE. CDR3 length: 13 residues. For the CDR3, the DNA is TGTGCCAGCAGCGTAGTCGGGGCAGATACGCAGTATTTT. Protein product: CASSVVGADTQYF.

DNA of the CDR3: TGTGCCAGCAGTTACTTTCCAGTAAAGGGGTACAATGAGCAGTTCTTC. Translation: CASSYFPVKGYNEQFF. J is TRBJ2-1 and V is TRBV6-5, with D tentatively TRBD1 (5 bases). Per germline, CDR1 MNHEY and CDR2 SVGAGI. This CDR3 spans 16 amino acids. Trimming stripped 1 base from V and 4 bases from J, with 14 bases between.

V is TRBV27 and J is TRBJ2-7; D uncertain. The CDR3 totals 14 residues. V lost 3 bases, J lost 0 bases, and 9 bases lay in between. CDR1 and CDR2 (germline): MNHEY, SMNVEV (reference sequence). CDR3 sequence (DNA): TGTGCCAGCAGTTTCTCCATAAACTCCTACGAGCAGTACTTC. Amino acid sequence: CASSFSINSYEQYF.

This clone was seen a handful of times. This chain uses TRBV30 with TRBJ1-4, with no clear D. Trimming stripped 3 bases from V and 4 bases from J, with 6 bases between. CDR1 is GTSNPN and CDR2 is SVGIG in the germline V gene (reference sequence). CDR3 size: 12 residues. CDR3 sequence: CAWRRDNEKLFF. CDR3 in DNA: TGTGCCTGGAGAAGGGATAATGAAAAACTGTTTTTT.

This clone came up a few times. The chain has TRBV2 and TRBJ2-3, with TRBD2 matching 12 bases. J was trimmed by 4 bases and V by 5 bases; bases with no gene match: 4. The germline gives CDR1 SNHLY, CDR2 FYNNEI. The CDR3 has 15 amino acids. Here the CDR3 reads CASSPSGRDSDTQYF. CDR3 DNA sequence: TGTGCCAGCAGTCCTAGCGGGAGGGATTCAGATACGCAGTATTTT.

The genes are TRBV7-2 and TRBJ1-1; D gene ambiguous. Germline V gives CDR1 SGHTA, CDR2 FQGNSA. The CDR3 spans 11 residues. Trimming took 1 base from V and 11 from J, leaving 8 bases between them. Here the CDR3 reads CASSLGPRAFF. The CDR3, as DNA: TGTGCCAGCAGCTTAGGGCCAAGGGCTTTCTTT.